The 18 T cell receptor beta chains in this list originate from one sample, sequenced in a study of cytomegalovirus exposure and HLA in healthy donors. Sequencing was performed with immunoSEQ multiplex PCR; in TCRdb, only in-frame clones are kept and a portion is missing. The table records more than 150,000 clones, 70% to 90% of them present only once. The sequenced material came from PBMCs. The receptors shown here come from a man aged 18 to 30 in good health and CMV-seronegative.

For the CDR3, the DNA is TGCGCCAGCACTCGGGACAGGGGTTCTGGGGCCAACGTCCTGACTTTC. It codes for CASTRDRGSGANVLTF. The rearrangement links TRBV5-1 to TRBJ2-6; 10 positions match TRBD1. The V and J ends lost 6 bases and 1 base, in that order; junction bases with no gene match: 4. Germline V gene lookup returns CDR1 SGHRS and CDR2 YFSETQ. CDR3 length: 16 residues.

CDR3 protein: CASSDRSRHTEAFF. Here the CDR3 DNA reads TGTGCCAGCAGTGATAGGTCCAGGCACACTGAAGCTTTCTTT. The rearrangement links TRBV25-1 to TRBJ1-1; no clear D. The CDR3 extends over 14 amino acids. The ends were cut back, 3 bases at V and 3 bases at J, with 11 bases in the middle. The germline CDR1 and CDR2 sequences are MGHDK and SYGVNS.

The chain combines TRBV2 with TRBJ1-5, with 7 bases identical to TRBD1. The germline V gene encodes CDR1 SNHLY and CDR2 FYNNEI. J lost 8 bases, V lost 5 bases, and 9 bases had no gene match. This CDR3 comprises 14 residues. The CDR3 nucleotides are TGTGCCAGCAGTTTAACAGGGGACGGGGAGCCCCAGCATTTT. Its translation is CASSLTGDGEPQHF.

The chain couples TRBV6-5 to TRBJ1-2, with D perhaps matching TRBD1 (6 bases). Trimming stripped 6 bases from V and 7 bases from J, with 18 bases between. This CDR3 has 14 residues. The germline CDR1 and CDR2 sequences are MNHEY and SVGAGI. The CDR3 DNA reads TGTGCCAGCAGAAGCTTCCGACAGGAGAGTGGCTACACCTTC. This gives the protein CASRSFRQESGYTF.

V gene TRBV5-1 combines with J gene TRBJ2-3; 12 nucleotides match TRBD2. V lost 4 bases, J lost 3 bases, and 6 bases stayed unmatched. Germline CDR1 is SGHRS and CDR2 is YFSETQ. This CDR3 is 16 amino acids long. CDR3 sequence (DNA): TGCGCCAGCAGCGAACCAACTAGCGGGGGGACAGATACGCAGTATTTT. It specifies CASSEPTSGGTDTQYF. The full variable domain, in which reference TRBV5-1 and TRBJ2-3 provide the parts outside the CDR3, is KAGVTQTPRYLIKTRGQQVTLSCSPISGHRSVSWYQQTPGQGLQFLFEYFSETQRNKGNFPGRFSGRQFSNSRSEMNVSTLELGDSALYLCASSEPTSGGTDTQYFGPGTRLTVL.

The V call is TRBV19, the J call TRBJ2-1; 9 positions agree with TRBD2. There are 16 residues in the CDR3. V lost 2 bases to trimming and J lost 4 bases; unmatched junction nucleotides: 6. CDR1 is LNHDA and CDR2 is SQIVND in the germline V gene (reference sequence). CDR3 in amino acids: CASSIKSAGGYNEQFF. For the CDR3, the DNA is TGTGCCAGTAGTATAAAATCAGCGGGGGGTTACAATGAGCAGTTCTTC.

V is TRBV6-5 and J is TRBJ1-4; D is possibly TRBD1 (5 bases). Germline V gives CDR1 MNHEY, CDR2 SVGAGI. The CDR3 has 14 residues. The V gene lost 2 bases and the J gene lost 7 bases, with 11 bases spanning the gap. The CDR3 coding sequence is TGTGCCAGCAGTTACAAGGGGCTGAGTGAAAAACTGTTTTTT. Protein sequence: CASSYKGLSEKLFF.

This clone was counted a single time. The chain recombines TRBV5-1 with TRBJ2-5; D is perhaps TRBD2 (6 bases). Trimming removed 7 bases from V and 5 bases from J, with 18 bases in between. CDR1 and CDR2 (germline): SGHRS, YFSETQ. The CDR3 is made up of 14 amino acids. The CDR3 loop reads CASGSGGVPETQYF. For the CDR3, the DNA is TGCGCCAGCGGGTCGGGCGGGGTCCCGGAGACCCAGTACTTC. Full variable domain (missing parts from reference TRBV5-1 and TRBJ2-5): KAGVTQTPRYLIKTRGQQVTLSCSPISGHRSVSWYQQTPGQGLQFLFEYFSETQRNKGNFPGRFSGRQFSNSRSEMNVSTLELGDSALYLCASGSGGVPETQYFGPGTRLLVL.

This clone was detected many times. The V call is TRBV5-6, the J call TRBJ2-5; D perhaps matches TRBD1 (5 bases). The CDR3 has 15 residues. Germline lookup yields CDR1 SGHDT and CDR2 YYEEEE. Trimming left V 1 base short and J 2 bases short, with 12 bases between. CDR3 loop: CASSLRGLLQETQYF. The CDR3 DNA is TGTGCCAGCAGCTTGAGGGGCCTATTGCAAGAGACCCAGTACTTC.

This chain joins TRBV6-1 and TRBJ2-5; 9 nucleotides match TRBD2. The V gene's germline CDR1 is MNHNS and CDR2 SASEGT. This CDR3 is 14 amino acids long. V gave up 8 bases and J gave up 5 bases; unmatched junction bases: 9. The CDR3 nucleotides read TGTGCCAGCGGAAATAGCGGGAGTCCCGAGACCCAGTACTTC. This gives the protein CASGNSGSPETQYF.

This sequence joins TRBV28 and TRBJ1-3; tentatively, D is TRBD1 (6 bases). The V gene's germline CDR1 is MDHEN and CDR2 SYDVKM. V was pared by 6 bases and J by 1 base, with 10 bases between. The CDR3 has 14 amino acids. This chain's CDR3 is CASSQRGSGNTIYF. CDR3 DNA: TGTGCCAGCAGCCAGAGGGGGTCTGGAAACACCATATATTTT.

The chain carries TRBV6-4 and TRBJ2-7; 11 bases are shared with TRBD1. Per the germline V gene, CDR1 is MRHNA and CDR2 is SNTAGT. The junction had 8 bases not matched to a gene; V was cut back by 1 base and J by 0 bases. This CDR3 is built from 18 residues. CDR3 loop: CASSDFRDRGESSYEQYF. DNA for the CDR3: TGTGCCAGCAGTGACTTCCGGGACAGGGGGGAGAGCTCCTACGAGCAGTACTTC.

The chain carries TRBV7-8 and TRBJ2-7; D possibly corresponds to TRBD1 (6 bases). The CDR3 covers 12 residues. Germline values: CDR1 SGHVS, CDR2 FQNEAQ. V lost 6 bases and J 5 bases, leaving 11 bases between the germline ends. The CDR3 loop is CASRNPGDEQYV. CDR3 bases: TGTGCCAGCAGAAACCCAGGGGACGAGCAGTACGTC.

The gene calls are TRBV11-2 and TRBJ2-1, with 8 nucleotides matching TRBD1. V was clipped by 1 base and J by 6 bases; unmatched bases: 5. Germline CDR1 reads SGHAT; CDR2 reads FQNNGV. CDR3 length: 15 residues. CDR3 bases: TGTGCCAGCAGCTTAGCAGGGGGCGCGGGCAATGAGCAGTTCTTC. This translates into CASSLAGGAGNEQFF.

In this sample, this clone turned up once. This chain connects TRBV5-1 to TRBJ1-1; D not resolved. The V end lost 0 bases, the J end lost 1 base, and 10 bases lay between the germline ends. This CDR3 spans 15 amino acids. CDR1 SGHRS and CDR2 YFSETQ come from the germline V gene. CDR3 in DNA: TGCGCCAGCAGCTTGGCGCAGGCGGGGAACACTGAAGCTTTCTTT. It translates to CASSLAQAGNTEAFF.

The chain has TRBV25-1 and TRBJ1-2; perhaps TRBD1 as D (5 bases). The CDR3 contains 15 residues. V lost 4 bases and J 7 bases, leaving 19 bases between the germline ends. Germline CDR1 and CDR2: MGHDK and SYGVNS. CDR3 DNA sequence: TGTGCCAGCAGTGTGTCTTTGGGGCTGGGGGGTGGCTACACCTTC. The encoded protein is CASSVSLGLGGGYTF.

The rearrangement joins TRBV19 to TRBJ2-4; D unclear. From germline, CDR1 is LNHDA and CDR2 SQIVND (reference sequence). The CDR3 loop spans 14 amino acids. The V and J ends lost 0 bases and 7 bases respectively, with 10 bases between them. The CDR3 coding sequence is TGTGCCAGTAGTATAGATACCACCGGGAACATTCAGTACTTC. Its protein product is CASSIDTTGNIQYF. Looking up the rest from reference TRBV19 and TRBJ2-4 gives the full variable domain: DGGITQSPKYLFRKEGQNVTLSCEQNLNHDAMYWYRQDPGQGLRLIYYSQIVNDFQKGDIAEGYSVSREKKESFPLTVTSAQKNPTAFYLCASSIDTTGNIQYFGAGTRLSVL.

The J gene is TRBJ2-7, the V gene TRBV18; 7 nucleotides agree with TRBD2. Germline V CDR1 and CDR2: KGHSH, LQKENI. CDR3 length: 14 residues. V lost 3 bases to trimming and J lost 5 bases; unmatched junction nucleotides: 7. The CDR3 coding sequence is TGTGCCAGCTCACCCCCACCACTAGCGCACGAGCAGTACTTC. Amino acids: CASSPPPLAHEQYF.